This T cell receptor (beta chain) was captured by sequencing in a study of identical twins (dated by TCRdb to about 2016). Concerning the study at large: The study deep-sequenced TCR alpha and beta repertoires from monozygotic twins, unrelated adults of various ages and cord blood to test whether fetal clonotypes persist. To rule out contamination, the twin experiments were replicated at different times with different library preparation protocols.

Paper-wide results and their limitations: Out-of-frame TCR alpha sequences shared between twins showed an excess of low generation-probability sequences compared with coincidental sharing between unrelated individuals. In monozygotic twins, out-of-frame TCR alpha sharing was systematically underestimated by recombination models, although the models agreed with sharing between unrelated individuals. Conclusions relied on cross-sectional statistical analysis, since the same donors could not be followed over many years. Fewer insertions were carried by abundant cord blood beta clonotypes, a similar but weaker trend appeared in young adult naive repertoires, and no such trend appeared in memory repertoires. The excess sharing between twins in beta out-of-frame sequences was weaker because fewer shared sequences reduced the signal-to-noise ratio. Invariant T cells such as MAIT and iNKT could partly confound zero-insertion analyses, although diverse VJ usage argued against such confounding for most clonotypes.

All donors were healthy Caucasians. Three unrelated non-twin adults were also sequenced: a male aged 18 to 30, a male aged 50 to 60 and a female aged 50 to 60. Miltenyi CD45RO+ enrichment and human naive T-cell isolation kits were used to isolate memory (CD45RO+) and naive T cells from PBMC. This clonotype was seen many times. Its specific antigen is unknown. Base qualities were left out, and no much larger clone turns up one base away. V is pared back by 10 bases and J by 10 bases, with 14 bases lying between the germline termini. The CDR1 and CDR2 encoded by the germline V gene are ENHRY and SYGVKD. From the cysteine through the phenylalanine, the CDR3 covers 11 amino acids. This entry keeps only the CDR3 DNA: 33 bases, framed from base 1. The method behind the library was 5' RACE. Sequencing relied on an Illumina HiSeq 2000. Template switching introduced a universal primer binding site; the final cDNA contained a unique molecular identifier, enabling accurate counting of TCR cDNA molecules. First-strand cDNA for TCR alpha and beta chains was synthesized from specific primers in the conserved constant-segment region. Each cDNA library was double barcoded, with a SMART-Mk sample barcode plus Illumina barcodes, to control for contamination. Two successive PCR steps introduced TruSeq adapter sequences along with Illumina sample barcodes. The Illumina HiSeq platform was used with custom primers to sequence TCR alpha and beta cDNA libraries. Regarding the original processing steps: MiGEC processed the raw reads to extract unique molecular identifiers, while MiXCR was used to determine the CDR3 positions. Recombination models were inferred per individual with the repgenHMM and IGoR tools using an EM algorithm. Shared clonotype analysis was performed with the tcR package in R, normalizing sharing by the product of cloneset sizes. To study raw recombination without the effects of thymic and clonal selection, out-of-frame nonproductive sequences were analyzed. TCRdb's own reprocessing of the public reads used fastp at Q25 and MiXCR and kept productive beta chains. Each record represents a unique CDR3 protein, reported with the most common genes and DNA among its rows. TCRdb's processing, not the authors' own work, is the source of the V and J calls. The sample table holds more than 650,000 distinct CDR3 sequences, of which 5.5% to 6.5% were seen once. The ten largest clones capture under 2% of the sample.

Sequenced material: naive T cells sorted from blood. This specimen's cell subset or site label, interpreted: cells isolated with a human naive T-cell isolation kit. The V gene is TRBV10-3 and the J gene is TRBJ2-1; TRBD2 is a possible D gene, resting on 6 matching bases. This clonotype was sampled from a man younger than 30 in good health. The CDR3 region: CATLRAGEQFF. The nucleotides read TGTGCCACCTTGAGGGCGGGAGAGCAGTTCTTC.